There are a few counts of the clone carrying this T cell receptor (beta chain). In the original processing: Estimated nucleated cell counts came from reference gene primer amplification. Produced via immunoSEQ multiplex PCR; TCRdb's table is partial and in-frame only. V and J calls plus clone size are reproduced from that table; the DNA served to infer D and trimming. The sample contains about 120,000 clones, approximately 90% of which appear only once. CDR1 is KGHSH and CDR2 is LQKENI in the germline V gene. V lost 6 bases and J lost 8, with 16 bases in between. The CDR3 sequence is 14 residues long. This entry comes from a study of blood T cell repertoires in COVID-19. Study context: Both acute and convalescent COVID-19 samples were obtained from the United States, Italy and Spain. T cells, B-cell-depleted T cells, or PBMCs supplied cDNA or gDNA.

The gene calls are TRBV18 and TRBJ1-4; tentatively, D is TRBD1 (6 bases). The TCR was taken from a man aged 35 to 55 with acute or convalescent COVID-19. What was sequenced was peripheral blood. The CDR3 spells CASSDGTTGEKLFF. DNA for the CDR3: TGTGCCAGCTCTGACGGGACAACCGGGGAAAAACTGTTTTTT.